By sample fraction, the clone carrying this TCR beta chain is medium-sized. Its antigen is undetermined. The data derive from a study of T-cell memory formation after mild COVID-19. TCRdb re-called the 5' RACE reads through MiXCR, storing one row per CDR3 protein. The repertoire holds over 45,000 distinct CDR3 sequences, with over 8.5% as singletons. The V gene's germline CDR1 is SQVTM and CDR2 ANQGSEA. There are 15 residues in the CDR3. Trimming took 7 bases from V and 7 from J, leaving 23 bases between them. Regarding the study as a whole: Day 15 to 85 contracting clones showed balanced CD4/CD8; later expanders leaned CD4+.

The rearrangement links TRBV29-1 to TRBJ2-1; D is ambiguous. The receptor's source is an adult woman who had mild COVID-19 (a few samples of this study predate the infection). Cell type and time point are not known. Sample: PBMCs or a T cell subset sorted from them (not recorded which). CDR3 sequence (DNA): TGCAGCGCCCGACCGAGAGTAGGGTGGAAGAATGAGCAGTTCTTC. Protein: CSARPRVGWKNEQFF.